The clone carrying this T cell receptor (beta chain) was observed at least ten times. The data originate from a study of T cells after yellow fever vaccination. For the study at large: Fractions low in cell number were prepared with SMART-Seq v4 Ultra Low Input.

TCRdb ran MiXCR on the 5' RACE reads and lists one entry per CDR3 protein. Found here are some 70,000 distinct CDR3 sequences, under 8% of them singletons; the top ten hold more than 35%. CDR1 is MDHEN and CDR2 is SYDVKM in the germline V gene. The CDR3 loop spans 14 amino acids. With 7 bases removed from V and 0 bases from J, the gap between germline ends came to 7 bases. The material sequenced was CD8+ T cells sorted from PBMCs, taken around 45 days after the first yellow fever vaccination. The rearrangement uses TRBV28 and TRBJ2-6, with D unclear. This sequence was found in a man aged 18-30 years who received the YFV17D yellow fever vaccine. The CDR3 region is CASTYSSGANVLTF. CDR3 nucleotides: TGTGCCAGCACCTACAGCTCTGGGGCCAACGTCCTGACTTTC.